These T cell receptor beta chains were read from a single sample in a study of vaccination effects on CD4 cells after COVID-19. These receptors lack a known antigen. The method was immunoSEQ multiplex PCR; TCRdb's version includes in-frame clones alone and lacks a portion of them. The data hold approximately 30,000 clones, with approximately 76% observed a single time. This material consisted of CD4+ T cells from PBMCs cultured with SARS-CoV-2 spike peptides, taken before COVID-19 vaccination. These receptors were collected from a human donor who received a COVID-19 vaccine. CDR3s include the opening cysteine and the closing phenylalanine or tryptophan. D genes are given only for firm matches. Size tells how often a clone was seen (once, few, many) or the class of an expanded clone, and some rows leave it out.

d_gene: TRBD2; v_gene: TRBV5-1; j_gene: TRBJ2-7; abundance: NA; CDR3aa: CASSLAVGTNEQYF; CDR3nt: TGCGCCAGCAGCTTGGCCGTAGGGACTAACGAGCAGTACTTC
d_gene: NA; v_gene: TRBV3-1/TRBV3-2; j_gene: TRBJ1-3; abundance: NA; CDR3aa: CASSQDVTSGNTIYF; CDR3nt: TGTGCCAGCAGCCAAGATGTCACCTCTGGAAACACCATATATTTT
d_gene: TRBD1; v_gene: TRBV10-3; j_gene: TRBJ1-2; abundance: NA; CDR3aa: CAIRPRDSRYGYTF; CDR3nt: TGTGCCATCCGACCTAGGGACAGTCGCTATGGCTACACCTTC
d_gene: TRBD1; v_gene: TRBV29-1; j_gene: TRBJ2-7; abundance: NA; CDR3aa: CSVEDWDRGPYEQYF; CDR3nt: TGCAGCGTTGAAGATTGGGACAGGGGACCCTACGAGCAGTACTTC
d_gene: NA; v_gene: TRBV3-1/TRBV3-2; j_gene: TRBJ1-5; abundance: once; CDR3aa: CASSQDSGLGDQPQHF; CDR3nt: TGTGCCAGCAGCCAAGATTCCGGGTTGGGTGATCAGCCCCAGCATTTT
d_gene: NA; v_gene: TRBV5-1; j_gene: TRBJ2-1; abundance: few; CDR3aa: CASSLVVQTGYYNEQFF; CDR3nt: TGCGCCAGCAGCTTGGTGGTCCAAACGGGGTATTACAATGAGCAGTTCTTC
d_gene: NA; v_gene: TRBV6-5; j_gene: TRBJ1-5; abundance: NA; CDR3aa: CASNAAGVYQPQHF; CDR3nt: TGTGCCAGCAACGCCGCGGGGGTATATCAGCCCCAGCATTTT
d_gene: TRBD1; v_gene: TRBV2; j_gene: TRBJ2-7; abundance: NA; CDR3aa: CASSEQGALDYEQYF; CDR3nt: TGTGCCAGCAGTGAACAGGGGGCCCTCGACTACGAGCAGTACTTC
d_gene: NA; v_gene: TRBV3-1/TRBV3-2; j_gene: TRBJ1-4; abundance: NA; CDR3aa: CASSLKGRETNEKLFF; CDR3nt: TGTGCCAGCAGCCTGAAAGGACGGGAAACTAATGAAAAACTGTTTTTT
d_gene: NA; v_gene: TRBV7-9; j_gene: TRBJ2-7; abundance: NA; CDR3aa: CASSPGRTSYEQYF; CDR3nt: TGTGCCAGCAGCCCAGGGAGGACCTCCTACGAGCAGTACTTC
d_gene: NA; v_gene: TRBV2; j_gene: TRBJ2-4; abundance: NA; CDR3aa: CASSDWRVAKNIQYF; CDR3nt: TGTGCCAGCAGTGATTGGAGGGTAGCCAAAAACATTCAGTACTTC
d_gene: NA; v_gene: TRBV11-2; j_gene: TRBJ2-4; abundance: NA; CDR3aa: CASSLVSGSVYF; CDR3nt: TGTGCCAGCAGCTTAGTAAGTGGTTCTGTGTACTTC
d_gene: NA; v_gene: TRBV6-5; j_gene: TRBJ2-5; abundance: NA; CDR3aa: CASRNQETQYF; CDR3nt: TGTGCCAGCAGAAACCAAGAGACCCAGTACTTC
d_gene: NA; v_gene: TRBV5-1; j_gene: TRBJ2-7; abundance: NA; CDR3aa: CASSLAEPQTGGQYF; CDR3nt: TGCGCCAGCAGCTTGGCTGAGCCACAGACCGGTGGGCAGTACTTC
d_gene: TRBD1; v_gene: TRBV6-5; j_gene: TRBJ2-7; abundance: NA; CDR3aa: CASSYLDRDYEQYF; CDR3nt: TGTGCCAGCAGTTACCTGGACAGGGATTACGAGCAGTACTTC
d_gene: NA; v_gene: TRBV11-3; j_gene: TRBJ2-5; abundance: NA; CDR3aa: CASSFRQQETQYF; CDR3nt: TGTGCCAGCAGCTTCCGACAGCAAGAGACCCAGTACTTC
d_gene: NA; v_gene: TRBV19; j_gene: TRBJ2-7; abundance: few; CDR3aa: CASSIDGGGSYEQYF; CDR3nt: TGTGCCAGTAGTATTGACGGTGGGGGGTCCTACGAGCAGTACTTC
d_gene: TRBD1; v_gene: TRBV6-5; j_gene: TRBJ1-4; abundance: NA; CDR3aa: CASSSQGAVTNEKLFF; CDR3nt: TGTGCCAGCAGTTCTCAGGGGGCCGTTACTAATGAAAAACTGTTTTTT
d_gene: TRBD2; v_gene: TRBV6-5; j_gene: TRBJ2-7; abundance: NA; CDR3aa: CASGGVDASSYEQYF; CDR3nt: TGTGCCAGCGGGGGGGTAGACGCCAGCTCCTACGAGCAGTACTTC
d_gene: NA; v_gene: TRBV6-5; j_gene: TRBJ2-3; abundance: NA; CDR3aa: CASSAHSTDTQYF; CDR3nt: TGTGCCAGCAGCGCGCATAGCACAGATACGCAGTATTTT
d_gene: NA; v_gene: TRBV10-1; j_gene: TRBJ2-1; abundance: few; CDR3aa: CASSLTEGFLTGNEQFF; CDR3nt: TGCGCCAGCAGTTTAACGGAGGGCTTTTTAACGGGGAATGAGCAGTTCTTC
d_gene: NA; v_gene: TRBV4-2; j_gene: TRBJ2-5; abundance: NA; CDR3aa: CASSLSPSVQETQYF; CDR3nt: TGTGCCAGCAGCCTGTCACCAAGTGTCCAAGAGACCCAGTACTTC
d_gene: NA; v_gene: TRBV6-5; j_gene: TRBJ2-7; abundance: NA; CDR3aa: CASSQTRERGYEQYF; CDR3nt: TGTGCCAGCAGTCAGACCAGGGAAAGGGGCTACGAGCAGTACTTC
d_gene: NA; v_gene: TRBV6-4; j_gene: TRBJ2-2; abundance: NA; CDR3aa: CASSEDGATGELFF; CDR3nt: TGTGCCAGCAGTGAAGATGGGGCCACCGGGGAGCTGTTTTTT
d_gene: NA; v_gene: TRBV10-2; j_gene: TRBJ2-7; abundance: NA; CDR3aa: CASSDIGGGSSYEQYF; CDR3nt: TGCGCCAGCAGTGACATAGGGGGTGGGTCGTCCTACGAGCAGTACTTC
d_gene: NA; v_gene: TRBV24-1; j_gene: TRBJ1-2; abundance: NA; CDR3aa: CATSDFRGSDYGYTF; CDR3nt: TGTGCCACCAGTGATTTCCGGGGTTCAGACTATGGCTACACCTTC
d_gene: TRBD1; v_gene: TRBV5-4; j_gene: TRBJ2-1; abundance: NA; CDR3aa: CASSRDRGLNEQFF; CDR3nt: TGTGCCAGCAGCCGGGACAGGGGGCTCAATGAGCAGTTCTTC
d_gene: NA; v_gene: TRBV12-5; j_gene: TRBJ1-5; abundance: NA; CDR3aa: CASGLRPGSVSGPQHF; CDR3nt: TGTGCTAGTGGTTTGAGGCCAGGGTCGGTTTCTGGGCCCCAGCATTTT
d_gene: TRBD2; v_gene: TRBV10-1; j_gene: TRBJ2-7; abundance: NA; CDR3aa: CASSEPLVRRTSGTYEQYF; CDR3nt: TGCGCCAGCAGTGAGCCGTTGGTTCGTCGGACTAGCGGGACCTACGAGCAGTACTTC
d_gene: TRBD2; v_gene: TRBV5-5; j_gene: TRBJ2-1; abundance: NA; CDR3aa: CASGTSGRDEQFF; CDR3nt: TGTGCCAGCGGGACTAGCGGGAGGGACGAGCAGTTCTTC
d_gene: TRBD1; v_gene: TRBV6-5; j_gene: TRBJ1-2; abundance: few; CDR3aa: CASSYRDRGYGYTF; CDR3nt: TGTGCCAGCAGTTACCGGGACAGAGGCTATGGCTACACCTTC